This entry lists 6 T cell receptor beta chains sequenced from one sample in a study of blood T cell repertoires in COVID-19 (TCRdb year 2020). Libraries were constructed by the immunoSEQ multiplex PCR assay. The immuneACCESS repertoire file appears here via TCRdb, limited to in-frame rearrangements. These files lack a portion of the clones; in checked studies, under half of the deficit traces to unresolved V genes, and the cause of the others is not known. Counted in this sample were a few hundred thousand clones; around 89% of them appeared once. The ten largest clones capture approximately 6.5% of the sample. Sample: peripheral blood. Receptors were obtained from a man aged 18 to 35 who had recovered from COVID-19.

CDR3 in DNA: TGCAGTGCTTCAATTCCAGATACGCAGTATTTT. It yields the protein CSASIPDTQYF. The rearrangement links TRBV20-1 to TRBJ2-3; D ambiguous. Trimming removed 5 bases from V and 4 bases from J, with 7 bases in between. Germline V gene data show CDR1 as DFQATT and CDR2 as SNEGSKA (reference sequence). This CDR3 has 11 amino acids.

CDR3 nucleotides: TGTGCCAGCCGGACAGGGGCAGGGGAAAAACTGTTTTTT. Amino acids: CASRTGAGEKLFF. V usage is TRBV27 and J usage is TRBJ1-4; 9 nucleotides match TRBD1. Germline loops: CDR1 MNHEY, CDR2 SMNVEV (reference sequence). The J segment lost 8 bases and the V segment lost 8 bases, leaving 6 bases of the junction unmatched. The CDR3 sequence is 13 residues long.

This clone was found a few times. The V call is TRBV3-1 (or the pseudogene TRBV3-2), the J call TRBJ1-5; 8 nucleotides agree with TRBD1. In germline, CDR1 is LGHDT, CDR2 YNNKEL (reference sequence). The V gene end was trimmed by 4 bases and the J gene end by 2 bases; junction bases not matched to a gene: 4. CDR3 size: 15 residues. CDR3 region: CASSLGQGGNQPQHF. CDR3 bases: TGTGCCAGCAGCCTTGGACAGGGAGGCAATCAGCCCCAGCATTTT.

The J gene is TRBJ2-7, the V gene TRBV6-1; 7 bases are shared with TRBD1. V shed 2 bases, J shed 2 bases, and the junction held 3 bases outside the gene matches. Germline V CDR1 and CDR2: MNHNS, SASEGT. There are 14 residues in the CDR3. CDR3 nucleotides: TGTGCCAGCAGTGAACGGGACAGTACCTACGAGCAGTACTTC. Its translation is CASSERDSTYEQYF.

This clone was counted only a few times. The genes are TRBV6-2 or TRBV6-3 and TRBJ2-1; a weak D match, TRBD1 (5 bases). Per germline, CDR1 MNHEY and CDR2 SVGEGT. The CDR3 runs to 13 residues. Trimming left V 3 bases short and J 7 bases short, with 10 bases between. This CDR3 is CASSYFQGNEQFF. The CDR3 bases are TGTGCCAGCAGTTATTTTCAGGGAAATGAGCAGTTCTTC.

The sample holds one count of this clone. The gene calls are TRBV10-3 and TRBJ2-7, with 10 bases fitting TRBD1. The germline V gene encodes CDR1 ENHRY and CDR2 SYGVKD. V was pared by 2 bases and J by 7 bases, with 5 bases of the junction left unmatched. This CDR3 is built from 14 residues. In nucleotides, the CDR3 is TGTGCCATCAGTGAGACCATGGGACAGGGGGAGCAGTACTTC. It encodes CAISETMGQGEQYF.